This T cell receptor beta chain was sequenced in a study of T-cell reconstitution after alpha-beta-depleted transplantation in children. General observations from the study: T cells produced anew were the main source of T-cell counts and diversity one year after transplant. In patients about two months after transplant, alpha-beta T cells reportedly arose from several hundred expanded graft clones. Several patients had high TCRbeta diversity at day 60; it came from surviving recipient T cells and thymic progenitors.

The V segment lost 2 bases and the J segment 4 bases; nucleotides outside the gene matches: 4. The CDR3 is 14 amino acids. Germline V gene lookup returns CDR1 SGHRS and CDR2 YFSETQ. Using unique molecular identifiers, the investigators prepared the TCRbeta library. TCRdb itself ran the PCR reads through MiXCR, one entry per CDR3 protein. The sample holds 750,000 to 950,000 distinct CDR3 sequences, roughly 16% seen once. At least ten counts were recorded for this clonotype. What it binds is unknown. This chain uses TRBV5-1 with TRBJ2-7; 9 bases line up with TRBD2. Here the sequenced sample was PBMCs, mostly from graft donor cells, taken 360 days after TCRalphabeta/CD19-depleted stem cell transplant. The clonotype was recovered from a male patient between 5 and 17 years old who had a stem cell transplant for acute lymphoblastic leukemia, so the T cells may come from the graft donor. The DNA of the CDR3 is TGCGCCAGCAGCTTTACCAGCGGGAGGTACGAGCAGTACTTC. This codes for CASSFTSGRYEQYF.